This is a list of T cell receptor beta chains from one sample in a study of cytomegalovirus exposure and HLA in healthy donors. The repertoire was sequenced with immunoSEQ multiplex PCR; TCRdb's copy has only in-frame clones and lacks some. The sample has about 160,000 clones, around 80% seen once; the top ten hold 1%. The sequenced sample was PBMCs. The receptors originated from a woman aged 45 to 65 in good health and CMV-seropositive. Both conserved end residues are part of each CDR3. A D gene is named only where the DNA matches it firmly. Part of the rows lack a size; the others show once, few, many or a class for expanded clones.

cdr3_aa | cdr3_nt | d_call | j_call | cdr3_length | v_call | clone_size
CASRHDGQGNTEAFF | TGTGCCAGCAGACACGACGGACAGGGGAACACTGAAGCTTTCTTT | TRBD1 | TRBJ1-1 | 15 | TRBV6-1 | .
CASSLVGQRGSNTGELFF | TGTGCCAGCAGCTTAGTGGGGCAGCGGGGCTCGAACACCGGGGAGCTGTTTTTT | TRBD2 | TRBJ2-2 | 18 | TRBV7-2 | few
CASSPGTSSTDTQYF | TGTGCCAGCTCTCCCGGGACTAGCAGCACAGATACGCAGTATTTT | TRBD2 | TRBJ2-3 | 15 | TRBV18 | .
CASSLARETQYF | TGTGCCAGCAGCTTAGCCAGAGAGACCCAGTACTTC | . | TRBJ2-5 | 12 | TRBV7-2 | .
CASSSTSDLQYF | TGTGCCAGCAGCTCCACATCGGACTTACAGTACTTC | . | TRBJ2-5 | 12 | TRBV7-3 | .
CASSSTGEGHEQYF | TGTGCCAGCAGTTCTACAGGGGAAGGCCACGAGCAGTACTTC | TRBD1 | TRBJ2-7 | 14 | TRBV28 | few
CASSGLGYGDSSYNEQFF | TGTGCCAGCAGTGGGCTGGGCTATGGCGACAGCTCCTACAATGAGCAGTTCTTC | . | TRBJ2-1 | 18 | TRBV28 | .
CASSFGSSFTGELFF | TGTGCCAGCAGCTTTGGGAGCAGTTTTACCGGGGAGCTGTTTTTT | . | TRBJ2-2 | 15 | TRBV7-2 | .
CASSQDSSSGSTDAQYF | TGTGCCAGCAGCCAAGATAGTTCTAGCGGTAGCACAGATGCGCAGTATTTT | TRBD2 | TRBJ2-3 | 17 | TRBV4-2 | .
CASSYSGISYEQYF | TGTGCCAGCAGTTATAGCGGGATTTCCTACGAGCAGTACTTC | TRBD2 | TRBJ2-7 | 14 | TRBV7-9 | .
CASSFGDRATGYTF | TGTGCCAGCAGTTTCGGGGACAGGGCTACTGGCTACACCTTC | TRBD1 | TRBJ1-2 | 14 | TRBV28 | .
CASSHQTADTQYF | TGCGCCAGCAGCCACCAGACTGCAGATACGCAGTATTTT | . | TRBJ2-3 | 13 | TRBV4-3 | .
CASSFGLAGSGELFF | TGTGCCAGCAGCTTTGGACTAGCGGGGTCCGGGGAGCTGTTTTTT | TRBD2 | TRBJ2-2 | 15 | TRBV11-2 | .
CASSRTSGNQETQYF | TGTGCCAGCAGCAGGACTAGCGGCAACCAAGAGACCCAGTACTTC | TRBD2 | TRBJ2-5 | 15 | TRBV7-2 | once
CASSKAGVYEQYF | TGTGCCAGCAGCAAAGCGGGGGTCTACGAGCAGTACTTC | TRBD2 | TRBJ2-7 | 13 | TRBV7-9 | .
CASSLSQGASNGYTF | TGTGCCAGCAGTTTATCCCAGGGGGCTTCCAATGGCTACACCTTC | TRBD1 | TRBJ1-2 | 15 | TRBV27 | .
CASSLGGSYEQYF | TGTGCCAGCTCTTTAGGGGGAAGTTACGAGCAGTACTTC | . | TRBJ2-7 | 13 | TRBV27 | .
CASSQDSGHQNSPLHF | TGTGCCAGCAGCCAAGATTCCGGACACCAGAATTCACCCCTCCACTTT | . | TRBJ1-6 | 16 | TRBV4-2 | few